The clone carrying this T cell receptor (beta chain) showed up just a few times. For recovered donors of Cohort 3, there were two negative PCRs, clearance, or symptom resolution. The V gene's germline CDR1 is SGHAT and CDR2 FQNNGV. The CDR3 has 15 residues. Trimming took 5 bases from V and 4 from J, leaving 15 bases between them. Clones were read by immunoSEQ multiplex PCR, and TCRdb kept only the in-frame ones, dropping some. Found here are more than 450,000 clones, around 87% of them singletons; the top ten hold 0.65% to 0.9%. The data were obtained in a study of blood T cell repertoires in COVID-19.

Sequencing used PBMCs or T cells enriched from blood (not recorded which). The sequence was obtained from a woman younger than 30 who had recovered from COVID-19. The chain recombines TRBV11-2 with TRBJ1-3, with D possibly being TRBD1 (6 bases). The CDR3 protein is CASSPRGAPGNTIYF. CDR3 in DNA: TGTGCCAGCAGCCCCCGGGGGGCGCCCGGAAACACCATATATTTT.